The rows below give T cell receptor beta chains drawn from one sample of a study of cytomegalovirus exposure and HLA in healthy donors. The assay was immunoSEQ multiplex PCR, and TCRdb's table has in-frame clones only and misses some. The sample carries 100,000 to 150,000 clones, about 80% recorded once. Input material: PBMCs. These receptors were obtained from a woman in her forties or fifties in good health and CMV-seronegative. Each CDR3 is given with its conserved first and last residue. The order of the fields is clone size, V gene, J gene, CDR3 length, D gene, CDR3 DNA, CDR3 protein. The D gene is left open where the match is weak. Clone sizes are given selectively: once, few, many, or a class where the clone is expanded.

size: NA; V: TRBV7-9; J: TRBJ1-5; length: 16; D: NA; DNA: TGTGCCAGCAGCTCAAATCCGGGACTGAGCAATCAGCCCCAGCATTTT; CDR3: CASSSNPGLSNQPQHF
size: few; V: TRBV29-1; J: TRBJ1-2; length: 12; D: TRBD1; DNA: TGCAGCGTTGGACACACAGGGGGTGGCTACACCTTC; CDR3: CSVGHTGGGYTF
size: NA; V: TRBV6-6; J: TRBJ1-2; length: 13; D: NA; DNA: TGTGCCAGCAGTGACACTTTTCCCGATGGCTACACCTTC; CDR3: CASSDTFPDGYTF
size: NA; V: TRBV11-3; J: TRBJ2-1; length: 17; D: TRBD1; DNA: TGTGCCAGCAGCTTGGGACAGGGGCTAGTTGAGGACAATGAGCAGTTCTTC; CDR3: CASSLGQGLVEDNEQFF
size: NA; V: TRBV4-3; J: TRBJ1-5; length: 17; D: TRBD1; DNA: TGCGCCAGCAGCCAAGAGACAGGGGCGTTAGGCAATCAGCCCCAGCATTTT; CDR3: CASSQETGALGNQPQHF
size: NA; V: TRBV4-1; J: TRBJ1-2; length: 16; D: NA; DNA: TGCGCCAGCAGGGACGTAAATGCGGGGGGGCACTATGGCTACACCTTC; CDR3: CASRDVNAGGHYGYTF
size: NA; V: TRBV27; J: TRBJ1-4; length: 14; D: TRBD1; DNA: TGTGCCAGCAGTTTCGACAGGGGAGGTGAAAAACTGTTTTTT; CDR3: CASSFDRGGEKLFF
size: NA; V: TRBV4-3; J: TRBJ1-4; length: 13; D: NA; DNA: TGCGCCAGCAGCCAAGCGTTACAGGCCGGGTTGTTTTTT; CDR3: CASSQALQAGLFF
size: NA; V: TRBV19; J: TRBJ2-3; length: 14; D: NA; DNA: TGTGCCAGTAGTATAACTGGGCCAACAGATACGCAGTATTTT; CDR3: CASSITGPTDTQYF
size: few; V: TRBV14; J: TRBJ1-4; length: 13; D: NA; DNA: TGTGCCAGCAGCGAGGCGTACTATGAAAAACTGTTTTTT; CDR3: CASSEAYYEKLFF
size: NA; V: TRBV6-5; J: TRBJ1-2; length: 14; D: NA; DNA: TGTGCCAGCAGTTACTCGAATACAGCCTATGGCTACACCTTC; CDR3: CASSYSNTAYGYTF
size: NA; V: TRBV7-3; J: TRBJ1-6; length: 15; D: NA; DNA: TGTGCCAGCAGCTCTACAGGTTCCTATAATTCACCCCTCCACTTT; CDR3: CASSSTGSYNSPLHF
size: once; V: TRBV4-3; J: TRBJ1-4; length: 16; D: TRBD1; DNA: TGCGCCAGCAGCCAAGATGGACAGGGTTTAAATGAAAAACTGTTTTTT; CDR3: CASSQDGQGLNEKLFF
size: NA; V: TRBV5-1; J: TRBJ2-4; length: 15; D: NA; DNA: TGCGCCAGCAGCTTGGCCTTCGGACATAAAAACATTCAGTACTTC; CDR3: CASSLAFGHKNIQYF